Listed below are T cell receptor beta chains from one sample, sequenced in a study of shared clonotypes between healthy human individuals. Repertoires were generated with immunoSEQ multiplex PCR, while TCRdb's copy carries only in-frame clones and drops some. The sample has about 2,100,000 clones; more than 85% are singletons. The source material was naive CD8+ T cells from PBMCs. Receptor source: a young man in good health. Some clones in this sample may be carry-over from other donors' samples. CDR3s include the opening cysteine and the closing phenylalanine or tryptophan. Fields, in order: clone size, V gene, D gene, J gene, CDR3 protein, CDR3 DNA. The D gene is left open where the match is weak. Some rows mark clone size as missing; the rest say once, few, many or name a class of expanded clone.

-	TRBV11-3	-	TRBJ1-1	CASSLPGSGKAFF	TGTGCCAGCAGCTTACCCGGAAGTGGGAAAGCTTTCTTT
-	TRBV11-2	TRBD2	TRBJ2-7	CASSLSGSSYEQYF	TGTGCCAGCAGCCTTAGCGGGAGCTCCTACGAGCAGTACTTC
-	TRBV19	-	TRBJ2-2	CASKYFRGSAGELFF	TGTGCCAGTAAATATTTCAGAGGGTCCGCCGGGGAGCTGTTTTTT
-	TRBV27	-	TRBJ2-1	CASSLLGSNNEQFF	TGTGCCAGCAGTTTATTGGGTAGTAACAATGAGCAGTTCTTC
-	TRBV10-3	TRBD2	TRBJ2-2	CAISESELAGKVGELFF	TGTGCCATCAGTGAGTCGGAGCTAGCGGGAAAAGTCGGGGAGCTGTTTTTT
-	TRBV5-1	TRBD2	TRBJ2-7	CASSLVRREGLGEQYF	TGCGCCAGCAGCTTGGTCAGGCGGGAGGGCCTCGGCGAGCAGTACTTC
-	TRBV2	TRBD2	TRBJ2-7	CASSQRTSGSPDEQYF	TGTGCCAGCAGTCAACGGACTAGCGGGAGCCCCGACGAGCAGTACTTC
-	TRBV19	-	TRBJ1-5	CASSNHRVRRDQPQHF	TGTGCCAGTAGTAACCACAGGGTGAGGAGAGATCAGCCCCAGCATTTT
-	TRBV6-6	-	TRBJ2-3	CASSEVRDTQYF	TGTGCCAGCAGTGAGGTCCGGGATACGCAGTATTTT
-	TRBV2	-	TRBJ1-2	CASRLQGSLLYGYTF	TGTGCCAGCAGACTACAGGGCTCCCTACTCTATGGCTACACCTTC
once	TRBV28	TRBD1	TRBJ2-2	CASSLFRQGAGELFF	TGTGCCAGCAGTTTATTTAGGCAGGGGGCCGGGGAGCTGTTTTTT
once	TRBV27	-	TRBJ1-3	CASSFRGAGNTIYF	TGTGCCAGCAGTTTCAGGGGTGCTGGAAACACCATATATTTT
-	TRBV9	-	TRBJ2-2	CASSVGLGAGELFF	TGTGCCAGCAGCGTCGGCTTGGGGGCCGGGGAGCTGTTTTTT
-	TRBV10-3	-	TRBJ1-2	CAIRPGADRDGYTF	TGTGCCATCCGCCCGGGAGCAGACCGGGATGGCTACACCTTC
-	TRBV4-3	-	TRBJ2-4	CASSQEFYSNLAKNIQYF	TGCGCCAGCAGCCAAGAGTTTTACAGCAATCTAGCCAAAAACATTCAGTACTTC
-	TRBV15	-	TRBJ2-1	CATSTNLRDRYNEQFF	TGTGCCACCAGCACAAACCTGCGGGACAGATACAATGAGCAGTTCTTC
-	TRBV6-1	TRBD1	TRBJ1-1	CASSEFRGDTEAFF	TGTGCCAGCAGTGAGTTCAGGGGGGACACTGAAGCTTTCTTT
-	TRBV9	-	TRBJ2-1	CASSPIGSAYNEQFF	TGTGCCAGCAGCCCGATAGGCTCTGCCTACAATGAGCAGTTCTTC
-	TRBV13	TRBD1	TRBJ2-7	CASSSYRGIEQYF	TGTGCCAGCAGCTCGTACAGGGGTATCGAGCAGTACTTC
-	TRBV7-3	-	TRBJ1-2	CASSFGGNGYTF	TGTGCCAGCAGCTTTGGGGGAAATGGCTACACCTTC
-	TRBV2	-	TRBJ1-5	CASEGGQVRGPQHF	TGTGCCAGTGAGGGGGGGCAGGTCCGAGGGCCCCAGCATTTT
-	TRBV7-9	-	TRBJ2-5	CASTNPQQETQYF	TGTGCCAGCACCAACCCACAGCAAGAGACCCAGTACTTC
-	TRBV28	-	TRBJ2-1	CASRLAGGRGQFF	TGTGCCAGCAGATTAGCAGGCGGGCGCGGGCAGTTCTTC
-	TRBV11-2	-	TRBJ2-3	CASSLVGTASTDTQYF	TGTGCCAGCAGCTTGGTCGGAACAGCGAGCACAGATACGCAGTATTTT
-	TRBV9	TRBD1	TRBJ2-1	CASSASGTGFHEQFF	TGTGCCAGCAGTGCTTCCGGGACAGGGTTTCATGAGCAGTTCTTC
-	TRBV27	TRBD1	TRBJ2-7	CASSLRDRGTYEQYF	TGTGCCAGCAGTTTACGGGACAGGGGAACCTACGAGCAGTACTTC
-	TRBV7-2	TRBD1	TRBJ1-2	CASSRLRTGGIDTF	TGTGCCAGCAGCAGACTCCGGACAGGGGGGATAGACACCTTC
few	TRBV10-2	-	TRBJ1-5	CASRKDIENQPQHF	TGCGCCAGCAGGAAAGACATCGAAAATCAGCCCCAGCATTTT
-	TRBV5-3	-	TRBJ2-1	CARRALSGSEDLRSYNEQFF	TGTGCCAGAAGGGCCCTTTCTGGTAGCGAGGACTTAAGGTCCTACAATGAGCAGTTCTTC
-	TRBV28	-	TRBJ2-1	CASSPEGVGISYNEQFF	TGTGCCAGCAGCCCCGAAGGAGTGGGAATCTCCTACAATGAGCAGTTCTTC
-	TRBV9	TRBD2	TRBJ2-1	CASSVDSSGGSREQFF	TGTGCCAGCAGCGTAGACAGTAGCGGCGGGAGTAGGGAGCAGTTCTTC
-	TRBV6-6	-	TRBJ2-2	CASSYFGGTGELFF	TGTGCCAGCAGTTACTTTGGGGGGACCGGGGAGCTGTTTTTT
-	TRBV4-1	TRBD1	TRBJ2-5	CASSPTRTGIQETQYF	TGCGCCAGCAGCCCCACAAGGACAGGAATTCAAGAGACCCAGTACTTC
-	TRBV28	TRBD1	TRBJ1-2	CASSHLAQGANYGYTF	TGTGCCAGCAGCCATTTGGCGCAGGGGGCTAACTATGGCTACACCTTC
-	TRBV28	-	TRBJ1-5	CASSFGGTDQPQHF	TGTGCCAGCAGTTTTGGAGGGACGGATCAGCCCCAGCATTTT
once	TRBV4-3	-	TRBJ2-3	CASSQKIWGSTDTQYF	TGCGCCAGCAGCCAGAAGATATGGGGTAGCACAGATACGCAGTATTTT
-	TRBV19	TRBD1	TRBJ2-7	CASSITGGSSYEQYF	TGTGCCAGTAGTATAACAGGGGGGAGCTCCTACGAGCAGTACTTC
-	TRBV19	-	TRBJ1-1	CASSTGRLDMNTEAFF	TGTGCCAGTAGTACCGGTCGACTGGACATGAACACTGAAGCTTTCTTT
-	TRBV27	-	TRBJ1-2	CATRSGPGPFGYTF	TGTGCCACCCGCTCGGGACCTGGGCCTTTTGGCTACACCTTC
-	TRBV7-9	TRBD2	TRBJ2-3	CASSLGYLAASTDTQYF	TGTGCCAGCAGCTTAGGCTACCTAGCGGCTAGCACAGATACGCAGTATTTT
-	TRBV28	TRBD2	TRBJ2-5	CASGKRGVKTQYF	TGTGCCAGCGGAAAGCGGGGGGTAAAGACCCAGTACTTC
-	TRBV10-1	-	TRBJ1-1	CASSRGAEAFF	TGCGCCAGCAGCAGGGGAGCTGAAGCTTTCTTT
-	TRBV5-1	TRBD2	TRBJ2-4	CASSSRTSGYEIAKNIQYF	TGCGCCAGCAGCTCCAGGACTAGCGGGTATGAGATAGCCAAAAACATTCAGTACTTC
-	TRBV27	-	TRBJ2-3	CASSLLPEFSTDTQYF	TGTGCCAGCAGTTTACTTCCGGAGTTTAGCACAGATACGCAGTATTTT
-	TRBV7-9	-	TRBJ2-3	CASSPLGENTDTQYF	TGTGCCAGCAGCCCTCTAGGTGAGAACACAGATACGCAGTATTTT
-	TRBV7-9	-	TRBJ2-4	CASSAREVKNIQYF	TGTGCCAGCAGCGCCAGGGAAGTCAAAAACATTCAGTACTTC
once	TRBV27	TRBD1	TRBJ1-5	CASSLLPGQGPNQPQHF	TGTGCCAGCAGTCTCCTCCCGGGACAGGGGCCCAATCAGCCCCAGCATTTT